This TCR beta chain was found in a study of T cells in Graves' hyperthyroidism and ophthalmopathy. As for the study in general: Peripheral blood was drawn at first diagnosis, prior to all treatment.

The CDR3 has 12 residues. Germline-derived CDR1 and CDR2 are SEHNR and FQNEAQ (reference sequence). V lost 4 bases to trimming and J lost 5 bases, with 8 bases between them. The table lists this clonotype with a few counts. Using RNA transcripts as the source, TCR beta CDR3 regions were amplified. The HTBI primer set served for first-round RT-PCR of the TCR CDR3. TCRdb itself ran the multiplex PCR reads through MiXCR, one entry per CDR3 protein. The sample has 300,000 or so distinct CDR3 sequences, about 20% seen once. The receptor was isolated from a woman between 50 and 59 years old with Graves' hyperthyroidism. The V gene is TRBV7-9, the J gene TRBJ1-1; D not resolved. The sample taken for sequencing was blood. The CDR3 is CASSSLETEAFF. CDR3 nucleotides: TGTGCCAGCAGCTCCCTTGAGACTGAAGCTTTCTTT.